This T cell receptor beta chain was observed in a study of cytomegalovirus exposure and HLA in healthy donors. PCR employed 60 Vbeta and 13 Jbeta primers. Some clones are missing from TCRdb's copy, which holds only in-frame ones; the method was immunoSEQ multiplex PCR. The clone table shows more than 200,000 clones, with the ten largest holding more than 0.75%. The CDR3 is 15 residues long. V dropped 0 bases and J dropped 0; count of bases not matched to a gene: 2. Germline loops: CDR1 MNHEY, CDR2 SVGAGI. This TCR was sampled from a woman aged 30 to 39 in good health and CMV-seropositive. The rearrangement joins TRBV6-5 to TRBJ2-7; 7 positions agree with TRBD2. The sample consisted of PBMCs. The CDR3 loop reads CASSYSGRSSYEQYF. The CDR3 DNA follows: TGTGCCAGCAGTTACTCCGGGAGGAGCTCCTACGAGCAGTACTTC.